Detailed here is one T cell receptor (beta chain). Its matching antigen is unknown. PCR employed 60 Vbeta and 13 Jbeta primers. The data were produced by immunoSEQ multiplex PCR, yet TCRdb's version contains in-frame clones alone and is incomplete. The sample has about 100,000 clones, 60% to 70% seen once. The data derive from a study of cytomegalovirus exposure and HLA in healthy donors. Whole-study results and caveats: The authors judged a highly shared variant cluster likely a sequencing artifact.

The CDR3 contains 16 residues. CDR1 is SGHRS and CDR2 is YFSETQ in the germline V gene. V was clipped by 4 bases and J by 7 bases; unmatched bases: 14. The clonotype comes from a man aged 25 to 45 in good health and CMV-seropositive. The chain joins TRBV5-1 to TRBJ2-3; 8 bases line up with TRBD2. The sequenced sample consisted of PBMCs. The CDR3 DNA reads TGCGCCAGCAGCCCTGGTGGTAGCGGGGTTCTAAATACGCAGTATTTT. Encoded protein: CASSPGGSGVLNTQYF.